The 15 T cell receptor beta chains below all came from one sample that was sequenced in a study of blood T cell repertoires in COVID-19. Profiled with immunoSEQ multiplex PCR; TCRdb holds only in-frame clones, not every one. The data hold 120,000 or so clones, with less than 90% observed a single time. The sample was peripheral blood. The receptors originated from a man older than 75 with active or convalescent COVID-19.

V and J are TRBV9 and TRBJ2-7; TRBD2 agrees at 8 bases. CDR1 is SGDLS, CDR2 YYNGEE, per germline. Trimming removed 2 bases from V and 2 bases from J; junction bases left unmatched: 12. The CDR3 is 17 residues long. Here the CDR3 reads CASSVSSGGDGTYEQYF. CDR3 DNA: TGTGCCAGCAGCGTTTCGAGCGGGGGTGATGGGACCTACGAGCAGTACTTC.

V usage is TRBV28 and J usage is TRBJ1-3; a weak D match, TRBD1 (5 bases). CDR3 size: 15 residues. Between the trimmed V and J ends, which lost 3 bases and 0 bases, there was a span of 9 bases. Per the germline V gene, CDR1 is MDHEN and CDR2 is SYDVKM. The CDR3 DNA follows: TGTGCCAGCAGTTTGCCGGGGGTCTCTGGAAACACCATATATTTT. Translated, it gives CASSLPGVSGNTIYF.

The chain is built from TRBV27 and TRBJ2-5, with D perhaps TRBD2 (6 bases). This CDR3 has 14 residues. V was pared by 5 bases and J by 7 bases, with 17 bases between. The germline V gene has CDR1 MNHEY and CDR2 SMNVEV (reference sequence). The CDR3 spells CASSPSAVLSTQYF. The CDR3, as DNA: TGTGCCAGCAGTCCTAGCGCGGTCTTGTCGACCCAGTACTTC.

The chain couples TRBV6-5 to TRBJ1-6; 8 positions agree with TRBD1. V gave up 2 bases and J gave up 9 bases; unmatched junction bases: 9. The germline gives CDR1 MNHEY, CDR2 SVGAGI. This CDR3 spans 16 amino acids. CDR3 protein: CASSYTAGGIGSPLHF. DNA for the CDR3: TGTGCCAGCAGTTACACGGCAGGGGGCATCGGTTCACCCCTCCACTTT.

This chain connects TRBV10-3 to TRBJ1-1; possible D gene TRBD1, 6 bases. CDR1 and CDR2 from the germline V gene are ENHRY and SYGVKD. Trimming pared 2 bases from V and 1 base from J, leaving 8 bases between. The length of the CDR3 is 14 residues. The CDR3 spells CAISERTENTEAFF. Here the CDR3 DNA reads TGTGCCATCAGTGAGCGGACAGAGAACACTGAAGCTTTCTTT.

The chain uses TRBV12-5 and TRBJ2-1, with D perhaps matching TRBD2 (5 bases). V was clipped by 6 bases and J by 10 bases, with 19 bases between them. CDR1 is LGHNT and CDR2 is FRNRAP in the germline V gene. The CDR3 totals 14 residues. The CDR3 DNA reads TGTGCTAGTGGGGCTAGCCTGGCTTTGGGGGAGCAGTTCTTC. This codes for CASGASLALGEQFF.

The J gene is TRBJ2-3, the V gene TRBV5-6, with a weak D call TRBD2 (6 bases). This CDR3 comprises 15 residues. The V end lost 4 bases, the J end lost 0 bases, and 12 bases lay between the germline ends. CDR1 and CDR2 from the germline V gene are SGHDT and YYEEEE. This CDR3 reads CASSELAKSTDTQYF. In nucleotides, the CDR3 is TGTGCCAGCAGCGAACTAGCAAAAAGCACAGATACGCAGTATTTT.

The chain couples TRBV5-4 to TRBJ2-3; 12 bases map to TRBD1. The germline V gene has CDR1 SGHNT and CDR2 YYREEE (reference sequence). J gave up 4 bases and V 0 bases, and 6 bases lay outside the gene matches. The CDR3 has 17 residues. This CDR3 is CASSLAGTGGISDTQYF. The CDR3 DNA reads TGTGCCAGCAGCTTGGCCGGGACAGGGGGCATTTCAGATACGCAGTATTTT.

The chain carries TRBV19 and TRBJ2-3, with a tentative D call TRBD2 (6 bases). The CDR3 has 15 residues. Germline V lookup: CDR1 LNHDA, CDR2 SQIVND (reference sequence). The V end lost 7 bases, the J end lost 0 bases, and 14 bases lay between the germline ends. The CDR3 sequence: CASTVGLTSTDTQYF. The CDR3 DNA reads as TGTGCCAGTACCGTCGGACTAACTAGCACAGATACGCAGTATTTT.

The chain recombines TRBV5-1 with TRBJ1-2, with D perhaps matching TRBD1 (6 bases). Trimming took 8 bases from V and 7 from J, leaving 21 bases between them. The germline CDR1 and CDR2 sequences are SGHRS and YFSETQ. The CDR3 totals 14 residues. CDR3 nucleotide sequence: TGCGCCAGTACGTTAGCGACAGGATTAGTTGGCTACACCTTC. It codes for CASTLATGLVGYTF.

J is TRBJ2-2 and V is TRBV10-3, with 7 nucleotides matching TRBD2. Germline CDR1 and CDR2: ENHRY and SYGVKD. The CDR3 covers 15 residues. V lost 7 bases to trimming and J lost 4 bases; unmatched junction nucleotides: 9. CDR3 in DNA: TGTGCCATCACCCCTGGGGTAGCGGGCACCGGGGAGCTGTTTTTT. This encodes CAITPGVAGTGELFF.

Written as DNA, the CDR3 is TGTGCCAGCAGCTTTTACAGGGTCACAGATACGCAGTATTTT. It yields the protein CASSFYRVTDTQYF. The V call is TRBV5-5, the J call TRBJ2-3; a weak D match, TRBD1 (6 bases). Germline-derived CDR1 and CDR2 are SGHKS and YYEKEE (reference sequence). This CDR3 contains 14 residues. With 2 bases removed from V and 2 bases from J, the gap between germline ends came to 9 bases.

This rearrangement joins TRBV11-3 to TRBJ2-2, with D tentatively TRBD1 (5 bases). Germline V gives CDR1 SGHNT, CDR2 YENEEA. There are 15 residues in the CDR3. The V end was cut by 0 bases, the J end by 0 bases, with 5 bases between. CDR3 coding DNA: TGTGCCAGCAGCTTAGACAGGGCGAACACCGGGGAGCTGTTTTTT. Its protein is CASSLDRANTGELFF. Together with reference TRBV11-3 and TRBJ2-2, the CDR3 gives the full variable domain: EAGVVQSPRYKIIEKKQPVAFWCNPISGHNTLYWYLQNLGQGPELLIRYENEEAVDDSQLPKDRFSAERLKGVDSTLKIQPAELGDSAVYLCASSLDRANTGELFFGEGSRLTVL.

CDR3 in amino acids: CASSLTSGISEQYF. The CDR3 nucleotides are TGTGCCAGCAGCTTGACTAGCGGGATCAGCGAGCAGTACTTC. The chain has TRBV5-4 and TRBJ2-7; 10 bases fit TRBD2. There are 14 residues in the CDR3. The V gene's germline CDR1 is SGHNT and CDR2 YYREEE (reference sequence). With 1 base clipped from V and 6 bases from J, the junction kept 4 bases outside the gene matches.

The chain recombines TRBV27 with TRBJ2-7; TRBD1 matches 11 bases. Germline CDR1 is MNHEY and CDR2 is SMNVEV (reference sequence). Trimming took 3 bases from V and 6 from J; bases not matched to a gene: 7. The CDR3 has 15 residues. The CDR3 loop reads CASSFYRDRGSEQYF. Written as DNA, the CDR3 is TGTGCCAGCAGTTTCTACCGGGACAGGGGGTCCGAGCAGTACTTC.